This TCR beta chain was recovered during a study of T cell changes during pregnancy in multiple sclerosis. This clone ranks as medium-sized. Germline trimming cut 5 bases from V and 7 bases from J; bases unmatched to any gene: 10. The CDR3 totals 15 residues. Germline assignment: CDR1 MNHNS and CDR2 SASEGT. Repertoires were generated with immunoSEQ multiplex PCR, while TCRdb's copy carries only in-frame clones and drops some. The table has 25,000 to 35,000 clones, 75% to 90% seen once. The input for sequencing was CD8+ T cells from peripheral blood mononuclear cells, taken in the second trimester of pregnancy. This chain connects TRBV6-1 to TRBJ2-2, with TRBD2 matching over 7 bases. The origin of this receptor is a female donor with multiple sclerosis, enrolled in a pregnancy study. The CDR3 DNA is TGTGCCAGCAGTTCTATGGCGGGAGAAGACGGGGAGCTGTTTTTT. It codes for CASSSMAGEDGELFF.